The source of this T cell receptor (beta chain) is a study of T cells in women clearing cervical HPV infection. On the study more broadly: Controls gave blood once infection was undetectable; cases at lesion identification. General study findings and limits: Unknown T-cell numbers per sample may underlie the richness differences. Repertoire richness, not evenness, was significantly elevated in CIN3+ cases versus controls.

Measured with immunoSEQ multiplex PCR; TCRdb has only the in-frame clones, and not every one. The table lists roughly 48,000 clones. Details on this clone: Its matching antigen is unknown.

All participants had a single incident cervical HPV16 infection, and prevalent HPV16 infections were excluded. The sample was blood buffy coat. The TCR was taken from a woman aged 18-70 years with a cervical HPV16 infection that either progressed to CIN3+ or cleared (not recorded which).

The CDR3 here is CASSLRPDTQYF. The DNA read from the CDR3 is TGTGCCAGCAGCCTCCGTCCTGATACG. The rearrangement joins TRBV11-3 to TRBJ2-3; D ambiguous. The read terminates 3 residues ahead of where the CDR3 ends, so the germline J gene completes it. Germline lookup yields CDR1 SGHNT and CDR2 YENEEA. The V end was cut by 5 bases, the J end by 6 bases, with 9 bases between. The CDR3 loop spans 12 amino acids.